These T cell receptor beta chains were read from a single sample in a study of T cell clonotyping in hematopoietic cell transplantation. TCRdb's table, derived via immunoSEQ multiplex PCR, lists solely in-frame clones and lacks some. Among about 19,000 clones listed, around 77% were seen once. The input for sequencing was peripheral blood mononuclear cells, taken before stem cell transplant. The receptors come from a man in his fifties or sixties with acute myeloid leukemia. Some clones in this sample may be carry-over from other donors' samples. The CDR3 runs from the conserved cysteine through the conserved F or W. D genes are given only for firm matches. The size of a clone is reported for some rows only, either as once, few or many, or as a class for expanded clones.

V gene,D gene,J gene,clone size,CDR3 protein,CDR3 DNA
TRBV7-9,.,TRBJ2-2,.,CASSLAQGTGELFF,TGTGCCAGCAGCTTAGCTCAGGGGACCGGGGAGCTGTTTTTT
TRBV7-2,TRBD1,TRBJ2-7,once,CASRRGDRGLDEQYF,TGTGCCAGCCGACGCGGGGACAGGGGGTTAGACGAGCAGTACTTC
TRBV30,.,TRBJ2-5,few,CAWSSRLGTQYF,TGTGCCTGGAGTAGTAGATTGGGGACCCAGTACTTC
TRBV6-5,.,TRBJ1-6,once,CASSSLSALHF,TGTGCCAGCAGTTCCCTTTCGGCCCTCCACTTT
TRBV2,.,TRBJ2-2,.,CASSEGGDTGELFF,TGTGCCAGCAGTGAAGGTGGGGACACCGGGGAGCTGTTTTTT
TRBV29-1,.,TRBJ1-5,.,CSVSQGSNQPQHF,TGCAGCGTGTCACAGGGCAGCAATCAGCCCCAGCATTTT
TRBV19,.,TRBJ1-1,.,CASSKGATGLRTEAFF,TGTGCCAGTAGTAAAGGAGCGACAGGATTGAGGACTGAAGCTTTCTTT
TRBV29-1,TRBD2,TRBJ2-7,.,CSGLGVAGSPYEQYF,TGCAGCGGCCTGGGAGTAGCGGGATCGCCCTACGAGCAGTACTTC
TRBV19,TRBD2,TRBJ2-1,.,CASSSGLAGVNEQFF,TGTGCCAGTTCCTCCGGACTAGCGGGAGTGAATGAGCAGTTCTTC
TRBV5-6,.,TRBJ2-7,.,CASSLDPQGGYEQYF,TGTGCCAGCAGCTTGGATCCCCAGGGAGGCTACGAGCAGTACTTC
TRBV4-2,TRBD2,TRBJ2-2,.,CASSQGGDPGELFF,TGTGCCAGCAGCCAGGGGGGGGATCCCGGGGAGCTGTTTTTT
TRBV6-1,.,TRBJ2-7,once,CASSEEGLLHTYEQYF,TGTGCCAGCAGTGAAGAAGGCCTGTTACATACCTACGAGCAGTACTTC
TRBV5-4,TRBD1,TRBJ1-1,once,CASSPQRQGEAFF,TGTGCCAGCAGCCCCCAACGACAGGGGGAAGCTTTCTTT
TRBV27,.,TRBJ2-5,.,CASSLWYSETQYF,TGTGCCAGCAGTTTATGGTACTCGGAGACCCAGTACTTC
TRBV7-8,TRBD2,TRBJ2-7,.,CASSLAGGNEQYF,TGTGCCAGCAGCTTAGCGGGGGGGAACGAGCAGTACTTC
TRBV13,.,TRBJ1-5,.,CASSLERGQPQHF,TGTGCCAGCAGCTTAGAAAGGGGTCAGCCCCAGCATTTT
TRBV9,.,TRBJ1-6,.,CASSIRQSHNSPLHF,TGTGCCAGCAGCATAAGACAGAGTCATAATTCACCCCTCCACTTT
TRBV5-8,TRBD1,TRBJ2-2,.,CASRGRGRTGELFF,TGTGCCAGCAGGGGTAGGGGGCGCACCGGGGAGCTGTTTTTT
TRBV2,.,TRBJ1-5,.,CASRSLAGTYQPQHF,TGTGCCAGCAGGAGCTTGGCAGGGACTTATCAGCCCCAGCATTTT
TRBV5-1,.,TRBJ1-2,.,CASSLTGSVDYGYTF,TGCGCCAGCAGCTTGACAGGGTCGGTGGACTATGGCTACACCTTC
TRBV30,.,TRBJ2-2,.,CAWSAGPAGELFF,TGTGCCTGGAGTGCGGGGCCTGCCGGGGAGCTGTTTTTT
TRBV7-9,.,TRBJ2-1,.,CASSLASRGWYNEQFF,TGTGCCAGCAGCTTAGCATCCCGGGGATGGTACAATGAGCAGTTCTTC
TRBV5-1,TRBD2,TRBJ2-7,.,CASSLWTSGGASGEQYF,TGCGCCAGCAGCTTATGGACTAGCGGGGGGGCATCCGGCGAGCAGTACTTC
TRBV5-6,.,TRBJ2-5,.,CASSLKSWFRAQETQYF,TGTGCCAGCAGCTTAAAGTCTTGGTTTAGGGCACAAGAGACCCAGTACTTC
TRBV6-5,TRBD1,TRBJ2-1,.,CASSQGQGGRDEQFF,TGTGCCAGCAGTCAGGGACAGGGGGGTCGCGATGAGCAGTTCTTC
TRBV14,TRBD2,TRBJ2-7,.,CASSQIGRTYEQYF,TGTGCCAGCAGCCAAATCGGGAGGACCTACGAGCAGTACTTC
TRBV5-1,.,TRBJ1-2,once,CASSEDSGWSYGYTF,TGCGCCAGCAGCGAGGACTCCGGGTGGAGCTATGGCTACACCTTC
TRBV9,TRBD2,TRBJ2-7,.,CASSVAAGVTYEQYF,TGTGCCAGCAGCGTTGCGGCGGGGGTAACCTACGAGCAGTACTTC
TRBV2,.,TRBJ1-5,.,CASSILGRQPQHF,TGTGCCAGCAGTATCCTGGGGAGACAGCCCCAGCATTTT
TRBV2,.,TRBJ2-3,.,CASRRGQSTDTQYF,TGTGCCAGCAGACGGGGCCAGTCCACAGATACGCAGTATTTT
TRBV27,TRBD1,TRBJ1-5,.,CASSFSGGPFSNQPQHF,TGTGCCAGCAGTTTTTCAGGGGGCCCTTTTAGCAATCAGCCCCAGCATTTT
TRBV27,.,TRBJ2-5,.,CASSLGQSQETQYF,TGTGCCAGCAGCCTCGGACAGTCCCAAGAGACCCAGTACTTC
TRBV4-3,TRBD1,TRBJ1-6,.,CASSAGTAYSPLHF,TGCGCCAGCAGCGCCGGGACAGCCTATTCACCCCTCCACTTT
TRBV4-1,.,TRBJ1-2,.,CASSQGDIRGDYGYTF,TGCGCCAGCAGCCAAGGGGACATCCGGGGAGACTATGGCTACACCTTC
TRBV21-1,.,TRBJ1-5,.,CASSTDPGYNQPQHF,TGTGCCAGCAGCACCGACCCAGGGTATAATCAGCCCCAGCATTTT
TRBV5-6,.,TRBJ1-1,few,CASSSEMNTEAFF,TGTGCCAGCAGCTCGGAGATGAACACTGAAGCTTTCTTT
TRBV9,.,TRBJ2-1,.,CASSADNEQFF,TGTGCCAGCAGCGCTGACAATGAGCAGTTCTTC
TRBV4-3,.,TRBJ1-2,once,CASSQEAGPDYGYTF,TGCGCCAGCAGCCAAGAGGCAGGTCCGGACTATGGCTACACCTTC
TRBV29-1,.,TRBJ2-4,.,CSAVFSDRKEAYF,TGCAGCGCCGTCTTCTCTGACAGGAAAGAAGCGTACTTC
TRBV19,.,TRBJ1-1,.,CASRFQGALWTEAFF,TGTGCCAGTAGGTTCCAGGGAGCCTTGTGGACTGAAGCTTTCTTT
TRBV10-3,.,TRBJ2-2,.,CAISGLADPNTGELFF,TGTGCCATCAGTGGTTTAGCAGACCCTAACACCGGGGAGCTGTTTTTT
TRBV6-1,TRBD1,TRBJ2-7,.,CASSDGDRVYEQYF,TGTGCCAGCAGTGACGGCGACAGGGTATACGAGCAGTACTTC
TRBV2,.,TRBJ2-7,.,CASTPRVGYEQYF,TGTGCCAGCACCCCAAGGGTTGGCTACGAGCAGTACTTC
TRBV27,.,TRBJ2-3,.,CASSFSRDTQYF,TGTGCCAGCAGTTTTTCCCGCGATACGCAGTATTTT
TRBV14,.,TRBJ2-3,.,CASSQTGRFTDTQYF,TGTGCCAGCAGCCAAACGGGCAGGTTCACAGATACGCAGTATTTT
TRBV19,.,TRBJ2-7,.,CASSYGEIYEQYF,TGTGCCAGTAGTTACGGAGAAATCTACGAGCAGTACTTC
TRBV7-3,.,TRBJ1-5,few,CASRFNRSQGRGNQPQHF,TGTGCCAGCAGATTTAACCGGTCACAGGGAAGGGGGAATCAGCCCCAGCATTTT
TRBV4-2,.,TRBJ1-1,.,CASSQDFSRDVGVNTEAFF,TGTGCCAGCAGCCAAGACTTTTCACGGGATGTAGGGGTGAACACTGAAGCTTTCTTT
TRBV18,.,TRBJ2-5,.,CASSPNSQGETQYF,TGTGCCAGCTCACCGAACTCCCAAGGGGAGACCCAGTACTTC
TRBV19,.,TRBJ1-5,.,CASSIEKLRQPQHF,TGTGCCAGTAGTATTGAAAAGCTGAGACAGCCCCAGCATTTT
TRBV6-6,TRBD1,TRBJ1-4,.,CASSGDRGVEKLFF,TGTGCCAGCAGTGGAGACAGGGGAGTCGAAAAACTGTTTTTT
TRBV7-2,.,TRBJ1-2,few,CASSRNTGTYGYTF,TGTGCCAGCAGCCGAAATACAGGGACCTATGGCTACACCTTC
TRBV10-3,TRBD1,TRBJ1-2,few,CATRGLYGYTF,TGTGCCACCAGGGGGCTGTATGGCTACACCTTC
TRBV29-1,.,TRBJ1-1,few,CSLLLGARDTEAFF,TGCAGCCTCCTCCTGGGGGCGCGGGACACTGAAGCTTTCTTT
TRBV7-8,.,TRBJ2-1,few,CASSLVSQIYNEQFF,TGTGCCAGCAGCTTAGTCAGTCAGATTTACAATGAGCAGTTCTTC
TRBV11-2,.,TRBJ2-7,.,CASSLGGTYEQYF,TGTGCCAGCAGCTTGGGCGGAACCTACGAGCAGTACTTC
TRBV4-3,.,TRBJ1-5,.,CASSQERMGNQPQHF,TGCGCCAGCAGCCAAGAAAGGATGGGCAATCAGCCCCAGCATTTT